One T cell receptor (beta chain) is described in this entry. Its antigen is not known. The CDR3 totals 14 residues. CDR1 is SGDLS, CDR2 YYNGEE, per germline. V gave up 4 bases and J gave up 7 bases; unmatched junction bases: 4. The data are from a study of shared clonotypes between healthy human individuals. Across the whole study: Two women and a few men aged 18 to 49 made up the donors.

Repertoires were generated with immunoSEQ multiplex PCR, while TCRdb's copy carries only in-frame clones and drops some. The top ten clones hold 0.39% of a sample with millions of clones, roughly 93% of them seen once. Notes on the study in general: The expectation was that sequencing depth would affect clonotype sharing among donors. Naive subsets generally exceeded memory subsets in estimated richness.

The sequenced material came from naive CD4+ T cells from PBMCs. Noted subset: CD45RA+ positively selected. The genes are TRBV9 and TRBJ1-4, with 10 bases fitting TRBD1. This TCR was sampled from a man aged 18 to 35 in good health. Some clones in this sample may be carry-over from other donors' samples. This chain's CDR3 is CASSRDRGFEKLFF. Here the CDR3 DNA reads TGTGCCAGCAGCCGGGACAGGGGTTTTGAAAAACTGTTTTTT.